These 3 T cell receptor beta chains were all obtained from the same sample, sequenced in a study of tumor-infiltrating lymphocytes in primary liver carcinoma. Bulk tissue was left unsorted, and RNA and DNA were co-extracted from 20-30 mg of it. A primer in the constant region served to generate TCR beta cDNA from 450 to 600 ng of total RNA. Construction of TCR beta libraries relied on three successive nested multiplex PCR rounds employing slightly modified ARM-PCR. PCR rounds one and two used TRBV1-TRBV30 forward primers with a C-beta reverse primer for approximately 11 cycles each. TCRdb called the multiplex PCR reads again in MiXCR, with one record for every CDR3 protein. The repertoire holds some 130,000 distinct CDR3 sequences, approximately 68% seen once, with 8.1% in the top ten. Sequencing used tumor-adjacent normal liver tissue. The receptors come from a woman aged 60-70 years with primary liver carcinoma and hepatitis B virus infection.

Notes on this clonotype: A junction boundary mismatches the germline segment, possibly from a read error. V is TRBV12-3 or TRBV12-4 and J is TRBJ2-3; tentatively, D is TRBD1 or TRBD2 (5 bases each). This CDR3 spans 14 amino acids. In nucleotides, the CDR3 is TGTGCCAGCAGGTTGGGGACGGGCACAAATACGCAGTATTTT. Its translation: CASRLGTGTNTQYF.

For this clonotype: One end of the junction fails to match germline, which may point to a read error. The V and J genes are TRBV11-2 and TRBJ2-3, with D possibly TRBD2 on 6 matching bases. The CDR3 loop spans 17 amino acids. Germline V gene data show CDR1 as SGHAT and CDR2 as FQNNGV. CDR3 DNA: TGTGCCAGCAGCACCAAACGGGAGCCATTAAGAGCAGGTACGCGGTATTTT. It encodes CASSTKREPLRAGTRYF.

Turning to this clonotype: A much more abundant neighbour one base away suggests this may be a read error. The genes are TRBV5-4 and TRBJ1-6; 7 bases line up with TRBD1. The CDR3 consists of 15 residues. Per the germline V gene, CDR1 is SGHNT and CDR2 is YYREEE (reference sequence). Trimming took 6 bases from V and 10 from J; bases not matched to a gene: 13. The CDR3 DNA reads TGTGCCAGCAATCCCGGACAGGCGGGGAGGTCACCCCTCCACTTT. Translating it yields CASNPGQAGRSPLHF.